These 13 T cell receptor beta chains originate from one sample sequenced in a study of Ad26.COV2.S vaccination and SARS-CoV-2 variants. Sequenced by immunoSEQ multiplex PCR; TCRdb stores in-frame clones only, minus some. The profile covers around 370,000 clones, with about 91% appearing a single time and about 3.8% taken by the ten largest. The sample here was peripheral blood, taken after recovery from COVID-19. These receptors were obtained from a human donor who had recovered from COVID-19.

The chain uses TRBV7-8 and TRBJ2-3, with TRBD2 as a possible D gene (6 bases). Trimming removed 4 bases from V and 0 bases from J, with 11 bases in between. The CDR3 totals 15 residues. Per the germline V gene, CDR1 is SGHVS and CDR2 is FQNEAQ. This chain's CDR3 is CASSSTGLSTDTQYF. Here the CDR3 DNA reads TGTGCCAGCAGCTCGACGGGACTTAGCACAGATACGCAGTATTTT.

This rearrangement joins TRBV5-4 to TRBJ1-1; no reliable D call. The CDR3 totals 13 residues. V shed 0 bases and J shed 1 base, with 4 bases lying between them. Germline V lookup: CDR1 SGHNT, CDR2 YYREEE (reference sequence). Here the CDR3 DNA reads TGTGCCAGCAGCTTGGGACGGAACACTGAAGCTTTCTTT. Its protein is CASSLGRNTEAFF.

Worth noting for this clone: An end of the junction does not agree with germline; a read error may underlie this. This chain uses TRBV14 with TRBJ1-6; TRBD1 is a possible D gene (6 bases). Germline V gene data show CDR1 as SGHDN and CDR2 as FVKESK. The CDR3 length is 15 residues. As DNA, the CDR3 is TGTGCCAGCAGCAAAGAACCAGGGGATAATTCACCCCTCCACTTT. Its protein is CASSKEPGDNSPLHF.

V usage is TRBV2 and J usage is TRBJ1-2; perhaps TRBD1 as D (6 bases). CDR3 length equals 14 residues. The germline V gene has CDR1 SNHLY and CDR2 FYNNEI. Trimming cost V 7 bases and J 7 bases, with 19 bases left between them. CDR3 sequence (DNA): TGTGCCAGCAATGAGGGGGGGCTGGTCGGTGGCTACACCTTC. Its translation: CASNEGGLVGGYTF.

Written as DNA, the CDR3 is TGTGCCAGCAGCGTCCCTACCCCTGGGGTTAGCACAGATACGCAGTATTTT. It translates to CASSVPTPGVSTDTQYF. J is TRBJ2-3 and V is TRBV9; D gene ambiguous. The germline gives CDR1 SGDLS, CDR2 YYNGEE. The CDR3 has 17 residues. Trimming left V 2 bases short and J 0 bases short, with 16 bases between.

The V and J genes are TRBV29-1 and TRBJ2-1, with a weak D call TRBD2 (6 bases). Per the germline V gene, CDR1 is SQVTM and CDR2 is ANQGSEA. CDR3 length: 14 residues. The V gene lost 6 bases and the J gene lost 3 bases, with 15 bases spanning the gap. CDR3 residues: CSVKRQGGYNEQFF. In DNA form, the CDR3 reads TGCAGCGTCAAGAGGCAGGGAGGCTACAATGAGCAGTTCTTC.

This sequence joins TRBV3-1 (or the pseudogene TRBV3-2) and TRBJ1-2; D remains unclear. Germline lookup yields CDR1 LGHDT and CDR2 YNNKEL (reference sequence). There are 14 residues in the CDR3. Trimming removed 0 bases at V and 9 bases at J, with 14 bases between. CDR3 amino acids: CASSQDRVLGRYTF. CDR3 nucleotide sequence: TGTGCCAGCAGCCAAGATAGGGTCTTGGGTCGCTACACCTTC.

The chain recombines TRBV6-5 with TRBJ1-1, with D hard to call. The CDR3 length is 16 residues. Germline V gives CDR1 MNHEY, CDR2 SVGAGI. Trimming pared 0 bases from V and 6 bases from J, leaving 17 bases between. The CDR3 nucleotides read TGTGCCAGCAGTTACTCGTCCCGAGTTGTGGTGGCTGAAGCTTTCTTT. This sequence encodes CASSYSSRVVVAEAFF.

V gene TRBV2 combines with J gene TRBJ1-6; D is unresolved. Trimming pared 7 bases from V and 0 bases from J, leaving 13 bases between. Germline CDR1 SNHLY, CDR2 FYNNEI. The CDR3 totals 16 residues. The CDR3 region has the DNA TGTGCCAGCACCCAGCGCGGTAGCTCCTATAATTCACCCCTCCACTTT. This codes for CASTQRGSSYNSPLHF.

The rearrangement links TRBV18 to TRBJ2-1; 12 positions agree with TRBD2. CDR3 size: 14 residues. The germline V gene has CDR1 KGHSH and CDR2 LQKENI. V was clipped by 3 bases and J by 10 bases; unmatched bases: 4. CDR3 in DNA: TGTGCCAGCTCACCCCAGACTAGCGGGGGCGAGCAGTTCTTC. This translates into CASSPQTSGGEQFF.

About this clone itself: This same CDR3 is encoded by further DNA sequences in the sample. This chain uses TRBV3-1 (or the pseudogene TRBV3-2) with TRBJ2-1, with 7 bases fitting TRBD2. CDR1 and CDR2 (germline): LGHDT, YNNKEL (reference sequence). CDR3 size: 13 residues. With 1 base clipped from V and 9 bases from J, the junction kept 3 bases outside the gene matches. CDR3 in amino acids: CASSQAGGSEQFF. CDR3 sequence (DNA): TGTGCCAGCAGCCAAGCCGGGGGGAGTGAGCAGTTCTTC.

The chain joins TRBV20-1 to TRBJ2-5, with D maybe TRBD1 (5 bases). With 3 bases removed from V and 5 bases from J, the gap between germline ends came to 13 bases. Germline loops: CDR1 DFQATT, CDR2 SNEGSKA (reference sequence). This CDR3 comprises 13 residues. CDR3 sequence (DNA): TGCAGTGCTAGTCAAGGGGTAGTGGAGACCCAGTACTTC. It encodes CSASQGVVETQYF.

This chain uses TRBV5-4 with TRBJ2-2; 12 bases map to TRBD2. The CDR3 covers 15 residues. Trimming removed 4 bases from V and 5 bases from J; junction bases left unmatched: 3. Germline lookup yields CDR1 SGHNT and CDR2 YYREEE (reference sequence). This CDR3 is CASSPGLAGTGELFF. The CDR3, as DNA: TGTGCCAGCAGCCCCGGACTAGCGGGGACCGGGGAGCTGTTTTTT.